Here is one TCR delta chain with its context. A read error is possible here, since a much larger clone lies one base away. This record belongs to a study of gamma-delta T cells after stem cell transplantation. This CDR3 is built from 21 residues. Per the germline V gene, CDR1 is TSWWSYY and CDR2 is QGS. TCRdb re-called the RT-PCR reads with CATT. The sample includes about 2,200 delta-chain clones, approximately 3% of them seen just once. Material for sequencing was gamma-delta T cells. This sequence joins TRDV1 and TRDJ1; 10 nucleotides match TRDD3. The TCR comes from a human donor. It is not recorded whose cells these are; they may come from a transplant donor. As DNA, the CDR3 is TGTGCTCTTGTGGAACTAGTCCTCAGCTGGGGGATAAAGCTGTACACCGATAAACTCATCTTT. Amino acid sequence: CALVELVLSWGIKLYTDKLIF.